These 2 T cell receptor beta chains were sequenced from one sample in a study of blood T cell repertoires in COVID-19. The method was immunoSEQ multiplex PCR; TCRdb's version includes in-frame clones alone and lacks a portion of them. Found here are about 290,000 clones, around nine tenths of them singletons; the top ten hold 1.5% to 2%. Sequencing was carried out using PBMCs or T cells enriched from blood (not recorded which). The receptors derive from a woman between 40 and 55 years old who had recovered from COVID-19.

V is TRBV5-1 and J is TRBJ1-1; 7 nucleotides align to TRBD1. This CDR3 has 15 residues. The V and J ends lost 4 bases and 0 bases, in that order; junction bases with no gene match: 6. Germline values: CDR1 SGHRS, CDR2 YFSETQ. Here the CDR3 reads CASSVRQGLNTEAFF. The CDR3 region has the DNA TGCGCCAGCAGCGTCCGACAGGGATTGAACACTGAAGCTTTCTTT.

V and J are TRBV12-3 or TRBV12-4 and TRBJ1-1; the D gene is possibly TRBD1 (6 bases). The germline V and J ends were trimmed by 4 bases and 1 base, with 7 bases remaining between them. There are 13 residues in the CDR3. The CDR3 nucleotides read TGTGCCAGCAGTTGGGGGCAGAACACTGAAGCTTTCTTT. Translation gives CASSWGQNTEAFF.